The T cell receptor beta chain described here comes from a study of CD8+ T cells in alopecia areata. Background on the study: Treated patients were given 5 to 10 mg oral tofacitinib twice daily. Severity was scored as percentage of affected scalp area in treated patients. Study outcomes and limitations: Scalp clonality, together with expanded CD8+ clones among the top 100, fell significantly with tofacitinib. Besides other cells, scalp samples also yield sequences of resident alphabeta T cells from normal skin.

Germline CDR1 is LGHNA and CDR2 is YSLEER. The CDR3 spans 15 residues. The V gene lost 3 bases and the J gene lost 7 bases, with 16 bases spanning the gap. TCR sequencing used cDNA made by reverse transcription of extracted RNA. Libraries were prepared by immunoSEQ multiplex PCR; TCRdb keeps only in-frame clonotypes and omits some of them. The table includes approximately 200,000 clones, 45% to 65% detected once. This clone was seen a few times. Its antigen is currently unknown. Treatment denoted: oral pan-JAK inhibitor, 5-10 mg twice daily. The genes are TRBV4-3 and TRBJ1-5; weak D call: TRBD1 (6 bases). The sequence was collected from a human donor with alopecia areata. The source was CD4+ T cells sorted from blood, collected at week 4, from a patient treated with tofacitinib. CDR3 sequence: CASSQSPQGNQPQHF. DNA of the CDR3: TGCGCCAGCAGCCAGAGCCCTCAGGGGAACCAGCCCCAGCATTTT.